This TCR beta chain was sequenced for a study of blood T cell repertoires in COVID-19. About the study: From the United States, Italy and Spain came samples of acute and convalescent COVID-19.

This clone was detected once. Germline assignment: CDR1 SGHNT and CDR2 YYREEE (reference sequence). This CDR3 comprises 14 residues. The V end was cut by 0 bases, the J end by 1 base, with 7 bases between. Per the authors' pipeline: Using reference gene primer amplification, nucleated cell counts were estimated. The data were produced by immunoSEQ multiplex PCR, yet TCRdb's version contains in-frame clones alone and is incomplete. V and J calls and clone size come straight from that table; D and trimming were deduced from the DNA. The sample consists of a few hundred thousand clones, around 88% of them appearing once.

The chain joins TRBV5-4 to TRBJ1-2; tentatively, D is TRBD1 (5 bases). The receptor was isolated from a woman aged 45-65 years with acute or convalescent COVID-19. Specimen: peripheral blood. CDR3: CASSLGRVNYGYTF. Written as DNA, the CDR3 is TGTGCCAGCAGCTTGGGCAGGGTTAACTATGGCTACACCTTC.